The text below deals with one T cell receptor beta chain. Its antigen is unknown. 5'RACE primed from the constant segment yielded TCR alpha and TCR beta cDNA libraries bearing sample barcodes and UMIs. TCRdb analysed the 5' RACE reads with MiXCR anew, one entry per CDR3 protein. Of about 270,000 distinct CDR3 sequences listed, 15% to 19% were seen once; the top ten hold under 2.5%. This CDR3 is built from 15 residues. Germline V gene data show CDR1 as KGHDR and CDR2 as SFDVKD. With 2 bases removed from V and 3 bases from J, the gap between germline ends came to 13 bases. The data stem from a study of T-cell memory formation after mild COVID-19. The overall study: The two donors had largely donor-specific TCR clusters.

Study observations and caveats: The authors did not confirm SARS-CoV-2 specificity of second-wave clones peaking day 37. Later expanders leaned toward CD4+, whereas clones contracting from day 15 to 85 were balanced CD4/CD8.

The rearrangement links TRBV24-1 to TRBJ2-7; D is unclear. This receptor was obtained from an adult woman who had mild COVID-19 (a few samples of this study predate the infection). Cell type and time point are not known. The sequenced sample consisted of PBMCs or a T cell subset sorted from them (not recorded which). The CDR3 DNA is TGTGCCACCAGTGATTCGGCTTGGGATTACTACGAGCAGTACTTC. Protein: CATSDSAWDYYEQYF.